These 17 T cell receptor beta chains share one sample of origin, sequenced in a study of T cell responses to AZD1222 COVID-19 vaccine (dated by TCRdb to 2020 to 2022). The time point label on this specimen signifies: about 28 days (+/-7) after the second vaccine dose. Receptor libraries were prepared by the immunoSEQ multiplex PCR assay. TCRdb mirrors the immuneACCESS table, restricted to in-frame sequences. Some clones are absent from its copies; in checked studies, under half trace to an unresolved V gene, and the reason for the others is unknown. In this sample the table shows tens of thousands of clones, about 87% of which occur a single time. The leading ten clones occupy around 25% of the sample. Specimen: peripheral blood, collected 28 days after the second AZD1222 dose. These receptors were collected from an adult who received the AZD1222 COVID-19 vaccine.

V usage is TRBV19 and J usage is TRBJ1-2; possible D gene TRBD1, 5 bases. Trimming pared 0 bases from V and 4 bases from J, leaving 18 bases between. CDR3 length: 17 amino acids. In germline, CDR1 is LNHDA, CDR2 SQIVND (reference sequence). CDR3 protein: CASSIDPPPGRGYGYTF. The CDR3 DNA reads TGTGCCAGTAGTATAGATCCTCCCCCGGGACGGGGCTATGGCTACACCTTC.

The CDR3 nucleotides are TGCGCCAGCAGCTTAACGGGACTCCGCTCCTACGAGCAGTACTTC. Protein: CASSLTGLRSYEQYF. The J gene is TRBJ2-7, the V gene TRBV5-1; D is perhaps TRBD2 (6 bases). Trimming pared 2 bases from V and 0 bases from J, leaving 12 bases between. CDR1 is SGHRS and CDR2 is YFSETQ in the germline V gene. This CDR3 is 15 amino acids long.

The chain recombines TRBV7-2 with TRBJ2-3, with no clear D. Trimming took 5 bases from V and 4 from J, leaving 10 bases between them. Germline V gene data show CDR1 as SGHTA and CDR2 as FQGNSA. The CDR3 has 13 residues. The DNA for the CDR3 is TGTGCCAGCAGCCCCCAGTACCCAGATACGCAGTATTTT. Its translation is CASSPQYPDTQYF.

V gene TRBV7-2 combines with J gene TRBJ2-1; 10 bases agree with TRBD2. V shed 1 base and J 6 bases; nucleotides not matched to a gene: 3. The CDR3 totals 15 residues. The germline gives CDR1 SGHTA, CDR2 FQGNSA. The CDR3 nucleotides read TGTGCCAGCAGCTTAGTCAGCGGGAGGGTCAATGAGCAGTTCTTC. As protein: CASSLVSGRVNEQFF.

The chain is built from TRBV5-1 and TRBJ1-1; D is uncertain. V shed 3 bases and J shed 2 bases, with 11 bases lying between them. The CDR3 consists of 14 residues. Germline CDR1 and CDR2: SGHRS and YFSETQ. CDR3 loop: CASSSRDPNTEAFF. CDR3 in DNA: TGCGCCAGCAGCTCAAGAGACCCAAACACTGAAGCTTTCTTT.

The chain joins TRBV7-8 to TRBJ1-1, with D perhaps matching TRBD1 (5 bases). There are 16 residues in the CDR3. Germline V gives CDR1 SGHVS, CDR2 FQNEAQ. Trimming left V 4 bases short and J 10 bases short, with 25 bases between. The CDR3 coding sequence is TGTGCCAGCAGCTCTGCTGCAGGGCGATACACTGATGGAGCTTTCTTT. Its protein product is CASSSAAGRYTDGAFF.

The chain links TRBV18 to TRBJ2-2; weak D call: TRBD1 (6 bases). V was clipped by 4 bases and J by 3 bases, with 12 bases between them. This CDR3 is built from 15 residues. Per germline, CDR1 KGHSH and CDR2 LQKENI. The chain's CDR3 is CASSRLDSDTGELFF. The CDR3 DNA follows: TGTGCCAGCTCACGTTTGGACAGCGACACCGGGGAGCTGTTTTTT.

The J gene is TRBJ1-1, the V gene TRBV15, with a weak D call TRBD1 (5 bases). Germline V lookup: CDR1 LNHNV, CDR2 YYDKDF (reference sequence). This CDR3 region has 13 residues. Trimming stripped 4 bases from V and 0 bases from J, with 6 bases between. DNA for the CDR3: TGTGCCACCAGCACAGGGATGAACACTGAAGCTTTCTTT. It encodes CATSTGMNTEAFF.

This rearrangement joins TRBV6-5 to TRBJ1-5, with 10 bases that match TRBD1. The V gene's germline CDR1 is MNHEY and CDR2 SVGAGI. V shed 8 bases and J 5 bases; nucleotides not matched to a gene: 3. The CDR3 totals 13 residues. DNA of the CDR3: TGTGCCAGCTGGGACAGGGGTTATCAGCCCCAGCATTTT. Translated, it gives CASWDRGYQPQHF.

In DNA form, the CDR3 reads TGCGCCAGCAGCCAAGGCGGACAGACCCAAGAGACCCAGTACTTC. This encodes CASSQGGQTQETQYF. This rearrangement joins TRBV4-1 to TRBJ2-5; a possible D gene is TRBD1 (6 bases). Trimming pared 1 base from V and 1 base from J, leaving 10 bases between. Germline V gives CDR1 MGHRA, CDR2 YSYEKL. This CDR3 is built from 15 residues.

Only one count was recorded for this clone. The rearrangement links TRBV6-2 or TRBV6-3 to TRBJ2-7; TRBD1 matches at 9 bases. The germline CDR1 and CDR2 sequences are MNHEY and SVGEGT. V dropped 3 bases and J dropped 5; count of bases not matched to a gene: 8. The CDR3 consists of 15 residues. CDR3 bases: TGTGCCAGCAGTTATCGGGGACAGGGCGTCAACGAGCAGTACTTC. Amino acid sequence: CASSYRGQGVNEQYF.

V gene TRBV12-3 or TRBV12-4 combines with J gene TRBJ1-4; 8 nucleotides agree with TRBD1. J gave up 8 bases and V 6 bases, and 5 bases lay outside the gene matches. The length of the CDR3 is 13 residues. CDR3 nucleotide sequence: TGTGCCAGCAGGGGGACAGGAGGCGAAAAACTGTTTTTT. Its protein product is CASRGTGGEKLFF.

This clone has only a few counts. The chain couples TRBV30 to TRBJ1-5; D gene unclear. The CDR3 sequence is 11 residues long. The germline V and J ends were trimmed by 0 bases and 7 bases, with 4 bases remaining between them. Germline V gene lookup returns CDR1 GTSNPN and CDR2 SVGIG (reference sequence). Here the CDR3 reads CAWSVGQPQHF. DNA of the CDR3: TGTGCCTGGAGTGTAGGGCAGCCCCAGCATTTT.

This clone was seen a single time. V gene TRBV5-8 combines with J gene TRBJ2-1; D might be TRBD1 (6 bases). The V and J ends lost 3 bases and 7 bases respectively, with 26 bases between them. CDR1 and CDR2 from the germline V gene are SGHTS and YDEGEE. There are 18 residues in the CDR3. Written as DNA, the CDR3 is TGTGCCAGCAGCTGGACCTGGGACACTTCAACCGGATCTAATGAGCAGTTCTTC. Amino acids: CASSWTWDTSTGSNEQFF.

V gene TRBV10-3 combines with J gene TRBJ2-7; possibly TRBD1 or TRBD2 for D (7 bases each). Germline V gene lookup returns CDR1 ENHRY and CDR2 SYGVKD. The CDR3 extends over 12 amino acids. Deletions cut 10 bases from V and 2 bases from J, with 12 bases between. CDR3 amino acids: CASGGQTYEQYF. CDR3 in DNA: TGTGCCAGCGGGGGACAGACCTACGAGCAGTACTTC.

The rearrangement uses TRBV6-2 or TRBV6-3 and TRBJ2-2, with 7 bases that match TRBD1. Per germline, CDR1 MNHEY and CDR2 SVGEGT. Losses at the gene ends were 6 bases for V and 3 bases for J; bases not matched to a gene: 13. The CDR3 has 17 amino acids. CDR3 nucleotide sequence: TGTGCCAGCAGCCCACCCAGACAGGGCGGAGACACCGGGGAGCTGTTTTTT. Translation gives CASSPPRQGGDTGELFF.

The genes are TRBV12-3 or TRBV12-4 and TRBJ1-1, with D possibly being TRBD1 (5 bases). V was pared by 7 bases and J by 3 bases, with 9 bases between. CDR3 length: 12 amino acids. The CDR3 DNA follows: TGTGCCAGCACCCTGGGGGACACTGAAGCTTTCTTT. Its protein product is CASTLGDTEAFF.